This TCR beta chain was captured in a study of T-cell reconstitution after alpha-beta-depleted transplantation in children. Study conclusions and caveats: One year after transplant, T-cell counts and diversity came mostly from newly produced T cells.

Unique molecular identifiers were incorporated into the prepared TCRbeta library. From the PCR reads, TCRdb called clonotypes with MiXCR, one entry per CDR3 protein. Among under 250,000 distinct CDR3 sequences listed, roughly 15% were seen once. As concerns this clonotype: The target antigen is unknown.

Germline V gene data show CDR1 as SGHTA and CDR2 as FQGNSA. The germline V and J ends were trimmed by 3 bases and 7 bases, with 19 bases remaining between them. There are 16 residues in the CDR3. The sequences come from PBMCs, mostly from graft donor cells, collected 360 days after TCRalphabeta/CD19-depleted stem cell transplant. The rearrangement joins TRBV7-2 to TRBJ2-1; tentative D call: TRBD1 (5 bases). This clonotype was sampled from a male patient aged 2 to 10 who had a stem cell transplant for acute lymphoblastic leukemia, so the T cells may come from the graft donor. The CDR3 DNA follows: TGTGCCAGCAGCTTCGAGAGACAGAGCCTATATAATGAGCAGTTCTTC. It is translated as CASSFERQSLYNEQFF.